This T cell receptor beta chain emerged from a study of cytomegalovirus exposure and HLA in healthy donors. Study-wide context: Ancestry clustering placed 70% to 90% of about 400 genotyped donors in the Caucasian-associated cluster.

Primers included in the PCR were 60 Vbeta and 13 Jbeta primers. Using immunoSEQ multiplex PCR, the repertoire was profiled, and TCRdb retains in-frame clones only, with some absent. The listing contains 150,000 or so clones. The sequence derives from a woman aged 45-65 years in good health and CMV-seronegative. Sequencing was carried out using PBMCs.

CDR3 nucleotides: TGTGCCAGCAGCCCGGGACTAGCGGGTAACAACGAGCAGTACTTC. Its protein is CASSPGLAGNNEQYF. This chain links TRBV28 with TRBJ2-7, with 12 bases fitting TRBD2. Germline V gene lookup returns CDR1 MDHEN and CDR2 SYDVKM. The CDR3 covers 15 residues. Trimming at V came to 6 bases and at J to 5 bases, leaving 8 bases not matched to a gene.